This T cell receptor beta chain originates from a study of T cell responses to AZD1222 COVID-19 vaccine. Study results and caveats: Per reports, nearly half of all spike-specific TCRs target regions that are unmutated in variants.

CDR1 SGHTA and CDR2 FQGTGA come from the germline V gene. CDR3 length equals 15 residues. V lost 5 bases, J lost 5 bases, and 15 bases lay in between. This clone was observed a handful of times. The antigen remains undetermined. Measured with immunoSEQ multiplex PCR; TCRdb has only the in-frame clones, and not every one. In the table there are 120,000 to 150,000 clones, approximately 78% of which are singletons. The chain couples TRBV7-3 to TRBJ2-2; D is unclear. The material sequenced was peripheral blood, taken on day 0 of MenACWY control vaccination. The source of this sequence is an adult in good health. Written as DNA, the CDR3 is TGTGCCAGCAGCCCGCAAGCCGTGGGTACCGGGGAGCTGTTTTTT. Its translation: CASSPQAVGTGELFF.